The source of this T cell receptor (beta chain) is a study of blood T cell repertoires in COVID-19. For the study at large: The samples span acute and convalescent COVID-19 from the United States, Italy and Spain. Sources were T cells, B-cell-depleted T cells, or PBMCs; the material itself was cDNA or gDNA.

Between the trimmed V and J ends, which lost 0 bases and 0 bases, there was a span of 3 bases. In germline, CDR1 is SGHDT, CDR2 YYEEEE. This CDR3 comprises 13 residues. Original analysis: Amplifying reference gene primers gave estimates of nucleated cell counts. TCRdb's table, derived via immunoSEQ multiplex PCR, lists solely in-frame clones and lacks some. The V and J calls and clone size are taken from that table; D and trimming were inferred from the DNA. The sample lists about 23,000 clones; 86% were seen once. V is TRBV5-6 and J is TRBJ1-1, with D unresolved. The material sequenced was peripheral blood. The sequence came from a human donor with active COVID-19. The donor label of this sample is uncertain. The CDR3 spells CASSLAVNTEAFF. The CDR3 bases are TGTGCCAGCAGCTTGGCTGTGAACACTGAAGCTTTCTTT.